Listed here are 19 T cell receptor beta chains from one sample, sequenced in a study of tumor-infiltrating lymphocytes in primary liver carcinoma. Bulk tissue was left unsorted, and RNA and DNA were co-extracted from approximately 20-30 mg of it. Total RNA (roughly 550 ng) served as template for TCR beta cDNA synthesis primed by a constant-region primer. Three nested multiplex PCR rounds, a slightly modified ARM-PCR method, built the TCR beta libraries. Use of TRBV1-TRBV30 forward primers with a C-beta reverse primer characterized the first two PCR rounds, which lasted approximately 11 cycles each. TCRdb re-analysed the multiplex PCR reads in MiXCR, keeping a single row per CDR3 protein. Of tens of thousands of distinct CDR3 sequences detected, 75% appear once; the ten largest clones hold about 37%. The source material was tumor-adjacent normal liver tissue. The receptors shown here come from a woman in her twenties or thirties with primary liver carcinoma and hepatitis B virus infection.

The rearrangement links TRBV6-2 or TRBV6-3 to TRBJ2-1; TRBD2 matches 9 bases. The germline V gene encodes CDR1 MNHEY and CDR2 SVGEGT. With V trimmed by 8 bases and J by 16 bases, 18 bases remained unmatched. The CDR3 spans 14 residues. Here the CDR3 DNA reads TGTGCCAGCGGTAGCGGGAGCGATGGAGTGAGTGACTTCTTC. The encoded protein is CASGSGSDGVSDFF.

Concerning this clonotype: One end of the junction does not line up with germline, which may come from a read error. The chain is built from TRBV6-6 and TRBJ2-7; D gene uncertain. CDR1 MNHNY and CDR2 SVGAGI come from the germline V gene (reference sequence). CDR3 length: 13 amino acids. The CDR3 sequence is CPSRMGSFYKQYF. The CDR3 DNA reads TGTCCCAGCAGAATGGGGTCTTTCTACAAGCAGTATTTC.

The table lists this clonotype with a few counts. This clone may be a read error of a much larger clone one base away. No conserved phenylalanine or tryptophan is present at the end of the CDR3, so a read error is the likely explanation. This chain uses TRBV28 with TRBJ2-7; 8 bases are a match to TRBD1. The germline V gene encodes CDR1 MDHEN and CDR2 SYDVKM. The CDR3 has 14 amino acids. The junction had 11 bases not matched to a gene; V was cut back by 6 bases and J by 7 bases. The CDR3: CASSLQGAGWEQYL. DNA for the CDR3: TGTGCCAGCAGCCTCCAGGGGGCAGGGTGGGAGCAGTACCTC.

The V gene is TRBV12-3 or TRBV12-4, the J gene TRBJ2-1; 8 nucleotides align to TRBD1. CDR3 length equals 14 residues. CDR3 region: CVRSLADRDNEQFF. The CDR3 coding sequence is TGTGTCAGGAGTTTAGCGGACAGGGACAATGAGCAGTTCTTC.

This clonotype was observed at least ten times. This chain links TRBV7-9 with TRBJ2-1; 9 bases align to TRBD1. J gave up 10 bases and V 5 bases, and 9 bases lay outside the gene matches. Germline V lookup: CDR1 SEHNR, CDR2 FQNEAQ (reference sequence). The CDR3 length is 14 residues. In nucleotides, the CDR3 is TGTGCCAGCAGCACCGAGACAGGGGGGTACGAGCAGTTCTTC. It specifies CASSTETGGYEQFF. The full variable domain, with the rest looked up from reference TRBV7-9 and TRBJ2-1, is DTGVSQNPRHKITKRGQNVTFRCDPISEHNRLYWYRQTLGQGPEFLTYFQNEAQLEKSRLLSDRFSAERPKGSFSTLEIQRTEQGDSAMYLCASSTETGGYEQFFGPGTRLTVL.

This clonotype has just one count. Just one base apart from a much larger clone, this may be a read error. The chain combines TRBV28 with TRBJ2-7; 8 bases agree with TRBD1. Per the germline V gene, CDR1 is MDHEN and CDR2 is SYDVKM. CDR3 length equals 14 residues. The DNA for the CDR3 is TGTGCCAGCAAGGGGGACAGGAGTCCCTACGATCAGTACTTC. It specifies CASKGDRSPYDQYF.

J is TRBJ2-5 and V is TRBV29-1; D may correspond to TRBD1 or TRBD2 (5 bases each). V was clipped by 7 bases and J by 1 base, with 10 bases between them. This CDR3 has 12 residues. Germline V gene sequence: CDR1 SQVTM, CDR2 ANQGSEA. CDR3 nucleotide sequence: TGCAGCGACGGGGCAAGCCAAGAGACCCAGTACTTC. Amino acids: CSDGASQETQYF.

The CDR3 nucleotides read TGTGCCGGTTCCCCCCGGGATTTAGATACGCAGTATTTT. Residues: CAGSPRDLDTQYF. The V call is TRBV2, the J call TRBJ2-3; maybe TRBD2 (5 bases). From germline, CDR1 is SNHLY and CDR2 FYNNEI. This CDR3 contains 13 residues. V lost 11 bases to trimming and J lost 5 bases, with 17 bases between them.

With respect to this clonotype: The junction departs from the called germline gene at one end, perhaps through a read error. The genes are TRBV6-6 and TRBJ2-2, with TRBD2 as a possible D gene (6 bases). The CDR3 is 17 residues long. The V gene's germline CDR1 is MNHNY and CDR2 SVGAGI (reference sequence). CDR3 DNA sequence: TGTGCTAGCTGTTACCCGGAGGGGAGAACAAACACCGGGGAACTGTTTTTT. Its protein is CASCYPEGRTNTGELFF.

As for this clonotype: Germline and junction disagree at one end, which may indicate a read error. This chain connects TRBV6-6 to TRBJ2-7; no clear D gene. Germline V gene sequence: CDR1 MNHNY, CDR2 SVGAGI (reference sequence). The CDR3 covers 13 residues. The CDR3 loop reads CASSLQSTYEHYF. Here the CDR3 DNA reads TGTGCCAGCAGTCTACAGTCTACCTACGAGCATTACTTC.

The rearrangement links TRBV29-1 to TRBJ2-7; the match to TRBD1 covers 10 bases. The germline CDR1 and CDR2 sequences are SQVTM and ANQGSEA. There are 13 residues in the CDR3. The CDR3 reads CFVRQGAFYEQYF. DNA of the CDR3: TGCTTCGTAAGACAGGGGGCATTTTACGAGCAGTACTTC.

The chain recombines TRBV6-5 with TRBJ2-7; 8 nucleotides align to TRBD1. There are 16 residues in the CDR3. The J segment lost 7 bases and the V segment lost 5 bases, leaving 16 bases of the junction unmatched. From germline, CDR1 is MNHEY and CDR2 SVGAGI. CDR3 sequence: CASSITTGGPLREQYF. DNA for the CDR3: TGTGCCAGCAGTATAACAACAGGGGGACCACTTAGGGAGCAGTACTTC.

In its sample, this clonotype was seen once. Sequence at one end of the junction differs from germline and may be a read error. The chain has TRBV7-9 and TRBJ2-1; 13 bases agree with TRBD2. Germline CDR1 reads SEHNR; CDR2 reads FQNEAQ (reference sequence). The length of the CDR3 is 18 residues. DNA of the CDR3: TGTGCCAGCACCAACACCCTGGGACTAGCGGGAATGTTCAATGAGCAGCTCTTC. This codes for CASTNTLGLAGMFNEQLF.

Note on this clonotype: The CDR3 does not close with the conserved phenylalanine or tryptophan, likely indicating a read error. It is unclear where the CDR3 begins or ends on the DNA, so no DNA is shown, and the CDR3 is as TCRdb lists it. V is TRBV6-6 and J is TRBJ1-1. Germline CDR1 reads MNHNY; CDR2 reads SVGAGI (reference sequence). Including both end residues, the CDR3 is 13 amino acids long. The CDR3 here is CASSFGENTEAFS.

Remarks on this clonotype: A read error may produce the germline difference seen at one junction end. The chain is built from TRBV6-2 or TRBV6-3 and TRBJ2-1; D possibly corresponds to TRBD2 (5 bases). Germline lookup yields CDR1 MNHEY and CDR2 SVGEGT. The CDR3 contains 11 residues. The CDR3 sequence is CATSPSREWLF. The CDR3 coding sequence is TGTGCCACCTCCCCGTCGAGGGAGTGGCTCTTC.

A word on this clonotype: The junction shows a germline mismatch at one end, possibly a read error. As DNA, the CDR3 is TGTGTCAGCAGCCAAGATCGGTCTAGGACTAGCAGGATATACAATGAGCAGTTCTTC. It translates to CVSSQDRSRTSRIYNEQFF. The V and J genes are TRBV4-2 and TRBJ2-1; 8 bases map to TRBD2. The germline CDR1 and CDR2 sequences are LGHNA and YNFKEQ. The CDR3 is 19 residues long.

Turning to this clonotype: The junction departs from the called germline gene at one end, perhaps through a read error. The chain uses TRBV7-9 and TRBJ2-2; TRBD2 is a possible D gene (5 bases). CDR1 and CDR2 (germline): SEHNR, FQNEAQ (reference sequence). CDR3 size: 17 residues. The CDR3 here is CASSFPLGKANTGKLFF. The CDR3 bases are TGTGCCAGCAGCTTCCCCCTCGGGAAGGCGAACACCGGGAAGCTGTTTTTC.

As to this clonotype: Its ends do not fully match the called genes, so a read error is possible. The chain combines TRBV28 with TRBJ2-4, with D maybe TRBD2 (6 bases). The germline V gene has CDR1 MDHEN and CDR2 SYDVKM. The CDR3 has 17 residues. CDR3: CASRPLKGGVVKNIQYF. The CDR3 bases are TGTGCAAGCAGACCTTTGAAGGGAGGAGTTGTCAAAAACATTCAGTACTTC.

This clonotype was counted many times. This chain joins TRBV4-2 and TRBJ2-7, with a tentative D call TRBD2 (5 bases). The CDR3 extends over 13 amino acids. Germline V gene data show CDR1 as LGHNA and CDR2 as YNFKEQ. Trimming removed 4 bases from V and 7 bases from J, with 14 bases in between. The CDR3 DNA reads TGTGCCAGCAGCCCCCTCGGAGGCGGAGAGCAGTACTTC. Translated: CASSPLGGGEQYF.